The clone carrying this TCR beta chain was observed a few times. As yet, its antigen is unknown. The CDR3 totals 16 residues. The V end was cut by 0 bases, the J end by 9 bases, with 15 bases between. Germline V gene lookup returns CDR1 SGHNT and CDR2 YENEEA. The data belong to a study of Ad26.COV2.S vaccination and SARS-CoV-2 variants. Overall study findings and caveats: Analyses that measured TCR breadth and depth may have underestimated total T cell responses.

The method was immunoSEQ multiplex PCR; TCRdb's version includes in-frame clones alone and lacks a portion of them. The sample holds a few hundred thousand clones, around 89% seen once. Treatment meaning: roughly 18 received Ad26.COV2.S at low or high dose, single or two shots; roughly five received placebo; per-sample allocation not given. The samples date from day 63 after the first vaccine or placebo injection. The rearrangement joins TRBV11-3 to TRBJ1-6; no firm D call. This specimen consisted of peripheral blood, obtained in a trial of Ad26.COV2.S vaccine versus placebo. The sequence came from a person aged 18 to 59 who received the Ad26.COV2.S COVID-19 vaccine or a placebo. CDR3: CASSLDLVGLGSPLHF. The CDR3 DNA reads as TGTGCCAGCAGCTTAGATCTGGTTGGCCTCGGTTCACCCCTCCACTTT.